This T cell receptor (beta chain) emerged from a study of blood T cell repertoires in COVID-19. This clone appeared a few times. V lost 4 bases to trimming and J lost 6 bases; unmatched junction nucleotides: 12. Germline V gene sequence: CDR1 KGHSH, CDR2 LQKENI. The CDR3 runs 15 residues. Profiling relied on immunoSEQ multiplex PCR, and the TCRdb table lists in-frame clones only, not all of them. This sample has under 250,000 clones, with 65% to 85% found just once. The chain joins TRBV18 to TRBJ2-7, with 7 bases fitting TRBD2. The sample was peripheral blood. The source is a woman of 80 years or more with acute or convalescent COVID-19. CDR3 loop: CASSRAGGLAAEQYF. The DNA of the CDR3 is TGTGCCAGCTCACGAGCCGGTGGTCTAGCGGCCGAGCAGTACTTC.